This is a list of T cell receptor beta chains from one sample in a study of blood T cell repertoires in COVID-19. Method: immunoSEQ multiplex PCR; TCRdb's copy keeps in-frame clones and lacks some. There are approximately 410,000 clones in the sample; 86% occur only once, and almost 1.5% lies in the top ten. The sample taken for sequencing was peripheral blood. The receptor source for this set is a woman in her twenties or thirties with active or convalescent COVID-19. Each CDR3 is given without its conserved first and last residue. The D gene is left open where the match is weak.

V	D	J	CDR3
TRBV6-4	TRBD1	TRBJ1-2	ASSEDPLQGTYGYT
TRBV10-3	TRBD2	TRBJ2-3	AISPYASGTDTQY
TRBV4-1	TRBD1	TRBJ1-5	ASSPGGTETYSNQPQH
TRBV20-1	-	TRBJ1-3	SASNLRGGNTIY
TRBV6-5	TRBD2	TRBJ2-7	ASSYETSGSWEQY
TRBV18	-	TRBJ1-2	ASSPQSQGNGYT
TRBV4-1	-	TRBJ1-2	ASSQGLGDFYGYT
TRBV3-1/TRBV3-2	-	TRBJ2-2	ASSQGFGGGGTGELF
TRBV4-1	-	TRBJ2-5	ASSQEDGGETQY
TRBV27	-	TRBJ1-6	ASRRTVNSPLH
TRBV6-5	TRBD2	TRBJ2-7	ASTASGGSSYEQY
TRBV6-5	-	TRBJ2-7	ASRQTGDLSYEQY
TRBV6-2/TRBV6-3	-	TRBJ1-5	ASSYGGSNQPQH
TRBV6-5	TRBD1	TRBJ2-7	ASNLTPGTGSEQY
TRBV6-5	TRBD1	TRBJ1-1	ASSYGQGRMNTEAF
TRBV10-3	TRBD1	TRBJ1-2	AISSTGDDGYT
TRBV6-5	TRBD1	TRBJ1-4	ASGIGQGNEKLF
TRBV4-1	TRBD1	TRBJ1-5	ASSQTGAQYSNQPQH
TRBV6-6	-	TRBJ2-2	ASSYSVTETPRELF
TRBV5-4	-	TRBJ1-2	ASSASQNYGYT
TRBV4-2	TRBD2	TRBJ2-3	ASSQLDGSGVGTDTQY
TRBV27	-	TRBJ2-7	ASSFGGYEQY
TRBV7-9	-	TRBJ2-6	ASGFVSISSSGANVLT
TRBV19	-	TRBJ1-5	ASSMWGDSNQPQH
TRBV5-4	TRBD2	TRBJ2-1	ASRLSGGASYNEQF
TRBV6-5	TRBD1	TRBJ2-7	ASSIPGQGVGEQY
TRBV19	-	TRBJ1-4	ASSIVAKNEKLF
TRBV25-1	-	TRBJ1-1	ASTQGRNTEAF
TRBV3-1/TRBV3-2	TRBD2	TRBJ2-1	ASSERGLAGDEQF
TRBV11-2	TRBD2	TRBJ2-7	ASSPGLAPGEQY
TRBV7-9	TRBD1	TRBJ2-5	ASSNQDRATETQY
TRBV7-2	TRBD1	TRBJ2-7	ASSSTGSGYEQY
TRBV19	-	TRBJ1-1	ASSTRRDNTEAF
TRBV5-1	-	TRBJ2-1	ASSLLFGISYNEQF
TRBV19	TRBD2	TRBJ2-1	ASSRPAGGYNEQF
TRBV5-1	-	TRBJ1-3	ASSLTTQPGSKTGNTIY
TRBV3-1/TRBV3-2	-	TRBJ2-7	ASSPSATGSYEQY
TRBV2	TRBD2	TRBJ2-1	ASRGRLAGGRYNEQF
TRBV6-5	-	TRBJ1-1	ASSYSTTGVTEAF
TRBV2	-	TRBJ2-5	ASSEWGGTETQY
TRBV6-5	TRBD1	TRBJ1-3	ASSYDRGLGNTIY
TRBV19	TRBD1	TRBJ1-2	ASSHPGQVETNGYT
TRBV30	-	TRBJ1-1	ACRDMGGTEAF
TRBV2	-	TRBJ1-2	ASSLRGLGHGYT
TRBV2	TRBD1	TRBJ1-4	ASNRGQGRNEKLF
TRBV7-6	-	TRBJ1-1	ASSMDSQNTEAF
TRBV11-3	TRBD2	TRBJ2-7	ASSLLPSGVGTYEQY
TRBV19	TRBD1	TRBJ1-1	ASRSATGGEAF
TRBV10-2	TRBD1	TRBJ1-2	ASRRQGSDGYT
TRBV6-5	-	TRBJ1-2	ASIGGANYGYT